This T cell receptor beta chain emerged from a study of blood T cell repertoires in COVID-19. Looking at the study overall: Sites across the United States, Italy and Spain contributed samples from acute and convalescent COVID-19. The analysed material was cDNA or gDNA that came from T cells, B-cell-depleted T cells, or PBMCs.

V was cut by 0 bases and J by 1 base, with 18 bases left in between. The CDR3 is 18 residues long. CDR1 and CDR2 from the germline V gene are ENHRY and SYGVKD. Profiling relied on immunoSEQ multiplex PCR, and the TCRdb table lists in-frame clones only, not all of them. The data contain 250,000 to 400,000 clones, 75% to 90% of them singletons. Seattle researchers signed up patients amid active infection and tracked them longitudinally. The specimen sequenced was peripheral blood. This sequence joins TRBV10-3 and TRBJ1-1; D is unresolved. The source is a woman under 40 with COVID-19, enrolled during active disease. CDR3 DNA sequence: TGTGCCATCAGTGAGTCAAGTCTCGGTCAGGTGGGGAACACTGAAGCTTTCTTT. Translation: CAISESSLGQVGNTEAFF.